The 25 T cell receptor beta chains listed next were all sequenced from one sample in a study of PD-L1 blockade in urothelial cancer. Time point denoted: pretreatment peripheral blood. Assay: immunoSEQ multiplex PCR; the TCRdb copy retains only in-frame clones and omits some. The profile shows about 52,000 clones, roughly 82% of them singletons. The specimen comprised PBMCs, sampled around atezolizumab (anti-PD-L1) treatment. The receptors shown here come from a man in his fifties with urothelial cancer.

This clone was seen a single time. The chain carries TRBV5-8 and TRBJ1-4; 7 bases align to TRBD1. The CDR3 has 15 amino acids. Losses at the gene ends were 0 bases for V and 5 bases for J; bases not matched to a gene: 4. From germline, CDR1 is SGHTS and CDR2 YDEGEE. The CDR3 nucleotides read TGTGCCAGCAGCTTGGCGGGCAGGGGGAATGAAAAACTGTTTTTT. It is translated as CASSLAGRGNEKLFF.

CDR3 amino acids: CATSTKGAALYNEQFF. The DNA of the CDR3 is TGTGCCACCAGCACTAAGGGGGCTGCTCTTTACAATGAGCAGTTCTTC. The gene calls are TRBV15 and TRBJ2-1; 7 positions agree with TRBD1. This CDR3 contains 16 residues. In germline, CDR1 is LNHNV, CDR2 YYDKDF (reference sequence). V lost 4 bases, J lost 4 bases, and 10 bases stayed unmatched.

This chain joins TRBV29-1 and TRBJ2-6; 7 bases agree with TRBD2. The CDR3 runs to 15 residues. V lost 6 bases to trimming and J lost 0 bases; unmatched junction nucleotides: 5. Germline V CDR1 and CDR2: SQVTM, ANQGSEA. CDR3 coding DNA: TGCAGCGTCCCCTCGGGGGGCTCTGGGGCCAACGTCCTGACTTTC. Protein: CSVPSGGSGANVLTF.

This clone was seen a single time. This chain connects TRBV27 to TRBJ2-2, with D hard to call. V was cut by 5 bases and J by 5 bases, with 15 bases left in between. Germline CDR1 MNHEY, CDR2 SMNVEV (reference sequence). The CDR3 spans 15 residues. The chain's CDR3 is CASSLAPTLTGELFF. The CDR3 DNA is TGTGCCAGCAGTCTCGCCCCTACTTTGACCGGGGAGCTGTTTTTT.

J is TRBJ1-1 and V is TRBV11-2, with D possibly TRBD1 on 5 matching bases. Deletions cut 0 bases from V and 1 base from J, with 18 bases between. This CDR3 spans 18 amino acids. Germline lookup yields CDR1 SGHAT and CDR2 FQNNGV. The CDR3 region is CASSLDTPGADPNTEAFF. In DNA, the CDR3 is TGTGCCAGCAGCTTAGATACCCCTGGGGCGGACCCGAACACTGAAGCTTTCTTT.

The chain couples TRBV6-1 to TRBJ1-2; D is perhaps TRBD1 (6 bases). The CDR3 is made up of 16 amino acids. Deletions cut 0 bases from V and 5 bases from J, with 16 bases between. The germline CDR1 and CDR2 sequences are MNHNS and SASEGT. The CDR3 loop reads CASSEARMNRAYGYTF. In DNA form, the CDR3 reads TGTGCCAGCAGTGAAGCGCGGATGAACAGGGCTTATGGCTACACCTTC.

The rearrangement links TRBV12-5 to TRBJ1-3, with D perhaps TRBD1 (6 bases). V lost 4 bases to trimming and J lost 1 base, with 17 bases between them. Germline V CDR1 and CDR2: LGHNT, FRNRAP. The CDR3 extends over 17 amino acids. CDR3 protein: CASGSLTGFSSGNTIYF. DNA for the CDR3: TGTGCTAGTGGTTCCTTAACAGGGTTTTCTTCTGGAAACACCATATATTTT.

In its sample, this clone was seen a few times. In nucleotides, the CDR3 is TGTGCCAGTAGTATAGTTAGCGGGGGGACGAACACCGGGGAGCTGTTTTTT. Translating gives CASSIVSGGTNTGELFF. J is TRBJ2-2 and V is TRBV19, with 10 bases aligning to TRBD2. Germline values: CDR1 LNHDA, CDR2 SQIVND (reference sequence). CDR3 length equals 17 residues. The V gene end was trimmed by 1 base and the J gene end by 0 bases; junction bases not matched to a gene: 2.

CDR3 bases: TGTGCCAGCAGCTTAGTTGGTAGCGGGAGGAGGGATGAGCAGTTCTTC. It encodes CASSLVGSGRRDEQFF. The V call is TRBV11-2, the J call TRBJ2-1, with 10 bases that match TRBD2. Germline values: CDR1 SGHAT, CDR2 FQNNGV. The CDR3 totals 16 residues. The V segment lost 1 base and the J segment 8 bases; nucleotides outside the gene matches: 8.

The V call is TRBV18, the J call TRBJ2-3, with D possibly TRBD1 on 5 matching bases. The germline CDR1 and CDR2 sequences are KGHSH and LQKENI. V was cut by 2 bases and J by 6 bases, with 18 bases left in between. The CDR3 extends over 16 amino acids. CDR3 sequence reads: CASSPNVQGRLDTQYF. The CDR3 region has the DNA TGTGCCAGCTCACCAAACGTTCAGGGAAGATTGGATACGCAGTATTTT.

J is TRBJ2-3 and V is TRBV27; 12 bases line up with TRBD2. The CDR3 is 16 residues long. Germline trimming cut 5 bases from V and 2 bases from J; bases unmatched to any gene: 5. Germline V gives CDR1 MNHEY, CDR2 SMNVEV (reference sequence). The DNA for the CDR3 is TGTGCCAGCAGTAGGGGGACTAGCGGGTACACAGATACGCAGTATTTT. It encodes CASSRGTSGYTDTQYF.

This chain links TRBV9 with TRBJ2-1; a possible D gene is TRBD2 (5 bases). CDR3 length: 14 residues. V shed 4 bases and J shed 9 bases, with 17 bases lying between them. Germline assignment: CDR1 SGDLS and CDR2 YYNGEE. The CDR3 is CASSFGLPPGEQFF. CDR3 sequence (DNA): TGTGCCAGCAGCTTTGGACTCCCCCCGGGTGAGCAGTTCTTC. The full variable domain, rest sourced from reference TRBV9 and TRBJ2-1, is DSGVTQTPKHLITATGQRVTLRCSPRSGDLSVYWYQQSLDQGLQFLIQYYNGEERAKGNILERFSAQQFPDLHSELNLSSLELGDSALYFCASSFGLPPGEQFFGPGTRLTVL.

This chain joins TRBV5-6 and TRBJ2-3; the match to TRBD2 covers 10 bases. Looked up from germline, CDR1 is SGHDT and CDR2 is YYEEEE. The length of the CDR3 is 17 residues. Trimming removed 4 bases from V and 3 bases from J; junction bases left unmatched: 11. The CDR3: CASSLILAGDQTDTQYF. In DNA, the CDR3 is TGTGCCAGCAGCCTTATTCTAGCGGGAGATCAAACAGATACGCAGTATTTT.

This clone was seen a single time. The chain carries TRBV19 and TRBJ2-2; a possible D gene is TRBD1 (5 bases). This CDR3 has 16 amino acids. Germline-derived CDR1 and CDR2 are LNHDA and SQIVND (reference sequence). V lost 0 bases to trimming and J lost 4 bases, with 12 bases between them. The CDR3 DNA follows: TGTGCCAGTAGTATAGATTCTCCCCAGGGCACCGGGGAGCTGTTTTTT. It encodes CASSIDSPQGTGELFF. The whole variable domain, remainder taken from reference TRBV19 and TRBJ2-2, is DGGITQSPKYLFRKEGQNVTLSCEQNLNHDAMYWYRQDPGQGLRLIYYSQIVNDFQKGDIAEGYSVSREKKESFPLTVTSAQKNPTAFYLCASSIDSPQGTGELFFGEGSRLTVL.

The chain combines TRBV5-1 with TRBJ2-1, with 10 nucleotides matching TRBD1. Germline lookup yields CDR1 SGHRS and CDR2 YFSETQ. J gave up 6 bases and V 6 bases, and 12 bases lay outside the gene matches. The CDR3 covers 16 residues. CDR3 in DNA: TGCGCCAGCACCTTCAGGGGACAGGGGTCGGTCAATGAGCAGTTCTTC. Its protein is CASTFRGQGSVNEQFF.

V and J are TRBV7-9 and TRBJ2-3, with 9 positions matching TRBD2. V was clipped by 5 bases and J by 6 bases; unmatched bases: 9. CDR3 length: 15 residues. The germline gives CDR1 SEHNR, CDR2 FQNEAQ (reference sequence). The CDR3 region has the DNA TGTGCCAGCAGCCCCCCGGCGGGGGGGATGGATACGCAGTATTTT. Protein sequence: CASSPPAGGMDTQYF.

CDR3 nucleotides: TGCGCCAGCAGTGTGATGGCAGGGCCGACAGATACGCAGTATTTT. As protein: CASSVMAGPTDTQYF. This chain links TRBV10-2 with TRBJ2-3; a possible D gene is TRBD1 (5 bases). Trimming stripped 4 bases from V and 3 bases from J, with 14 bases between. CDR1 is WSHSY and CDR2 is SAAADI in the germline V gene. CDR3 length: 15 residues.

The chain employs TRBV7-2 and TRBJ2-7, with D unresolved. CDR3 length: 12 amino acids. The ends were cut back, 5 bases at V and 4 bases at J, with 9 bases in the middle. Germline lookup yields CDR1 SGHTA and CDR2 FQGNSA. The chain's CDR3 is CASSHSIYEQYF. Here the CDR3 DNA reads TGTGCCAGCAGCCACTCTATTTACGAGCAGTACTTC.

The V and J genes are TRBV10-3 and TRBJ2-1; 9 bases fit TRBD1. The CDR3 runs 13 residues. Germline V gene data show CDR1 as ENHRY and CDR2 as SYGVKD. The V gene end was trimmed by 7 bases and the J gene end by 8 bases; junction bases not matched to a gene: 6. CDR3 sequence: CAITPTGGDEQFF. In nucleotides, the CDR3 is TGTGCCATCACTCCAACAGGGGGCGATGAGCAGTTCTTC.

V and J are TRBV5-4 and TRBJ2-1; 7 nucleotides agree with TRBD2. Germline lookup yields CDR1 SGHNT and CDR2 YYREEE (reference sequence). The CDR3 has 15 residues. The ends lost 4 bases at V and 2 bases at J; junction bases unmatched: 6. CDR3 protein: CASSVERGPYNEQFF. DNA for the CDR3: TGTGCCAGCAGCGTAGAGCGGGGTCCCTACAATGAGCAGTTCTTC.

CDR3 nucleotide sequence: TGTGCCAGCAGCTCGGGACAGGATGGTTACTATGGCTACACCTTC. Protein sequence: CASSSGQDGYYGYTF. V and J are TRBV7-9 and TRBJ1-2, with TRBD1 matching 8 bases. V shed 4 bases and J 3 bases; nucleotides not matched to a gene: 7. Germline V lookup: CDR1 SEHNR, CDR2 FQNEAQ (reference sequence). CDR3 length: 15 amino acids.

The genes are TRBV2 and TRBJ2-7; D possibly corresponds to TRBD1 (5 bases). Deletions cut 3 bases from V and 2 bases from J, with 8 bases between. The CDR3 is 13 residues long. Looked up from germline, CDR1 is SNHLY and CDR2 is FYNNEI. The CDR3 loop is CASSEGQPYEQYF. The CDR3 nucleotides are TGTGCCAGCAGTGAGGGGCAGCCCTACGAGCAGTACTTC.

CDR3 nucleotide sequence: TGTGCCACCTTTCTAGCGGGGGATGGCAATGAGCAGTTCTTC. The encoded protein is CATFLAGDGNEQFF. The chain carries TRBV5-4 and TRBJ2-1, with TRBD2 identical over 10 bases. The junction had 9 bases not matched to a gene; V was cut back by 9 bases and J by 6 bases. The CDR3 contains 14 residues. The germline gives CDR1 SGHNT, CDR2 YYREEE (reference sequence).

This rearrangement joins TRBV9 to TRBJ2-1; 8 bases line up with TRBD1. After removal of 4 bases from V and 3 bases from J, the junction contained 6 bases not matched to a gene. The CDR3 extends over 15 amino acids. Germline CDR1 and CDR2: SGDLS and YYNGEE. The CDR3 spells CASSPRTGNYNEQFF. In DNA form, the CDR3 reads TGTGCCAGCAGCCCACGGACAGGGAACTACAATGAGCAGTTCTTC. The full variable domain, rest sourced from reference TRBV9 and TRBJ2-1, is DSGVTQTPKHLITATGQRVTLRCSPRSGDLSVYWYQQSLDQGLQFLIQYYNGEERAKGNILERFSAQQFPDLHSELNLSSLELGDSALYFCASSPRTGNYNEQFFGPGTRLTVL.

The chain links TRBV27 to TRBJ2-1; 15 bases fit TRBD2. Germline V gene sequence: CDR1 MNHEY, CDR2 SMNVEV (reference sequence). The CDR3 sequence is 18 residues long. V gave up 6 bases and J gave up 0 bases; unmatched junction bases: 6. In DNA form, the CDR3 reads TGTGCCAGCAGGCCGGGACTAGCGGGGGGAAGCTCCTACAATGAGCAGTTCTTC. The encoded protein is CASRPGLAGGSSYNEQFF.